Listed below are T cell receptor beta chains from one sample, sequenced in a study of T cells after yellow fever vaccination. In TCRdb, the 5' RACE reads were re-called with MiXCR into one record per CDR3 protein. The sample carries about 220,000 distinct CDR3 sequences, 2.5% to 3.5% recorded once. Sequenced material: CD4+ T cells sorted from PBMCs, taken 10 days after the yellow fever booster vaccination. All receptors come from a man aged 18 to 29 who received the YFV17D yellow fever vaccine. Each CDR3 is given with its conserved first and last residue. D genes are given only for firm matches. Size values are once, few and many counts, or a class for expanded clones, and some rows have none.

TRBD2 13 TRBJ2-1 . TRBV20-1 TGCAGTGCTAGATCCAGCGGGGGTGCCGATCAGTTCTTC CSARSSGGADQFF
. 13 TRBJ1-6 many TRBV7-2 TGTGCCAGCAGCTTACAGAATAATTCACCCCTCCACTTT CASSLQNNSPLHF
. 16 TRBJ2-1 few TRBV6-5 TGTGCCAGCAGTTACTCTTTTAACGAGGGCTACAATGAGCAGTTCTTC CASSYSFNEGYNEQFF
. 15 TRBJ2-1 few TRBV18 TGTGCCAGCTCACAAAACACAGGGATCTACAATGAGCAGTTCTTC CASSQNTGIYNEQFF
TRBD1 15 TRBJ2-1 . TRBV15 TGTGCCACCAGCAGCCGGGACAGAGACTTGGATGAGCAGTTCTTC CATSSRDRDLDEQFF
. 12 TRBJ2-5 many TRBV7-2 TGTGCCAGCAGCTTAAGCTCTCGGGCGCAGTACTTC CASSLSSRAQYF
. 14 TRBJ2-5 many TRBV5-1 TGCGCCAGCAGATTGGGGATCAGTCAAGAGACCCAGTACTTC CASRLGISQETQYF
. 16 TRBJ2-2 . TRBV6-5 TGTGCCAGCAGTTGGGGGACGGGGAGGAACACCGGGGAGCTGTTTTTT CASSWGTGRNTGELFF
. 14 TRBJ2-3 many TRBV7-2 TGTGCCAGCAGCTTCCGTGGAAGCACAGATACGCAGTATTTT CASSFRGSTDTQYF
. 13 TRBJ1-1 many TRBV6-2/TRBV6-3 TGTGCCAGCAGTTACGAGGCGAACACTGAAGCTTTCTTT CASSYEANTEAFF
TRBD1 15 TRBJ1-4 many TRBV7-9 TGTGCCAGCAACCCGCAGGGGGCAACTAATGAAAAACTGTTTTTT CASNPQGATNEKLFF
. 17 TRBJ1-5 many TRBV7-2 TGTGCCAGCAGCTTAGGGTTCCGGGACTTCGGCAATCAGCCCCAGCATTTT CASSLGFRDFGNQPQHF
. 11 TRBJ2-1 . TRBV29-1 TGCAGCGTCAGGGTCCCGAGGGAGCAGTTCTTC CSVRVPREQFF
. 14 TRBJ1-1 many TRBV6-2/TRBV6-3 TGTGCCAGCAGTTTCGCGTTTGGGCGCACTGAAGCTTTCTTT CASSFAFGRTEAFF
. 13 TRBJ1-5 many TRBV20-1 TGCAGTGCTAGAGGGGACCGATATCAGCCCCAGCATTTT CSARGDRYQPQHF
. 14 TRBJ2-7 few TRBV7-9 TGTGCCAGCAGCCGCTCGAACACCGGCTACGAGCAGTACTTC CASSRSNTGYEQYF
TRBD1 13 TRBJ1-1 few TRBV27 TGTGCCAGCAGTCGACAGGGCTGGAATGAAGCTTTCTTT CASSRQGWNEAFF
. 17 TRBJ2-5 many TRBV4-3 TGCGCCAGCAGCCAAGATTACGGGGTGACAATTCGGAGGACCCAGTACTTC CASSQDYGVTIRRTQYF
. 13 TRBJ1-5 many TRBV10-3 TGTGCCATCAGCCTTAGTCAACAGCAGCCCCAGCATTTT CAISLSQQQPQHF
TRBD2 16 TRBJ2-3 many TRBV3-1 TGTGCCAGCAGCCAGGATAGCGGGGGGGGTACAGATACGCAGTATTTT CASSQDSGGGTDTQYF
TRBD1 13 TRBJ2-1 many TRBV5-1 TGCGCCAGCAGTAAAGGACAGGGCACTGAGCAGTTCTTC CASSKGQGTEQFF
. 14 TRBJ2-3 many TRBV24-1 TGTGCCACCAGTGAAAGAGGGGTAACAGATACGCAGTATTTT CATSERGVTDTQYF
TRBD1 16 TRBJ2-7 many TRBV5-1 TGCGCCAGCAGCCTAAGAACGGGACAGATCTCCTACGAGCAGTACTTC CASSLRTGQISYEQYF
TRBD1 15 TRBJ2-2 many TRBV9 TGTGCCAGCAGCGAGGATACAGGGGTGGTTGGGGAGCTGTTTTTT CASSEDTGVVGELFF
. 14 TRBJ1-1 . TRBV15 TGTGCCACCAGCAGAGGGACACGGGACACTGAAGCTTTCTTT CATSRGTRDTEAFF
TRBD1 13 TRBJ2-1 . TRBV6-1 TGTGCCAGCAGTGAGGACAGGGCCAATGAGCAGTTCTTC CASSEDRANEQFF
. 14 TRBJ2-5 . TRBV5-1 TGCGCCAGCAGCATCCCGGAGGGCGTGGAGACCCAGTACTTC CASSIPEGVETQYF
. 15 TRBJ1-6 few TRBV5-1 TGCGCCAGCAGCATAAACAAAAGGGAAAATTCACCCCTCCACTTT CASSINKRENSPLHF
TRBD2 16 TRBJ2-1 few TRBV6-4 TGTGCCAGCAGTGAGATGTGGACTAGCAGGGGCAATGAGCAGTTCTTC CASSEMWTSRGNEQFF
. 16 TRBJ1-6 few TRBV4-3 TGCGCCAGCAGCCAAGACAGTTACCCCTATAATTCACCCCTCCACTTT CASSQDSYPYNSPLHF
TRBD1 14 TRBJ1-1 . TRBV11-1 TGTGCCATCGCCCAGGACAGGACGAACACTGAAGCTTTCTTT CAIAQDRTNTEAFF
. 14 TRBJ1-2 few TRBV5-6 TGTGCCAGCAGTACCTTTGGGCAGGTCTATGGCTACACCTTC CASSTFGQVYGYTF
TRBD1 16 TRBJ2-4 many TRBV15 TGTGCCACCAGCGGGACGACAGGGGCAATAAAGGGGCTTCAGTACTTC CATSGTTGAIKGLQYF
. 16 TRBJ1-2 many TRBV5-1 TGCGCCAGCAGCCCTCTTGGGACACGGGCGGGCTATGGCTACACCTTC CASSPLGTRAGYGYTF